This TCR beta chain was profiled in a study of regulatory T cells in long-lasting Graves disease. Points from the study as a whole: Among persistent patients, a larger number of public clonotypes were shared (around 3,000) than among newly diagnosed patients (roughly 970).

As for this clonotype: Its antigen is currently unknown.

Time point: persistent/refractory GD, antithyroid drugs over 5 years with positive TRAb. PBMC RNA served as the TCR library source. The CDR3 is made up of 14 amino acids. CDR1 and CDR2 from the germline V gene are MNHNS and SASEGT. V lost 4 bases, J lost 2 bases, and 9 bases lay in between. Arm-PCR of CDR3 regions and iRepertoire HTBI primers were the basis on which TCR beta libraries were built. Each CDR3 protein is one row after TCRdb ran MiXCR on the multiplex PCR reads. This table has about 660,000 distinct CDR3 sequences, about 30% appearing once. The starting material was peripheral blood mononuclear cells (PBMCs), obtained when the disease was refractory, from a patient treated with antithyroid drugs. The chain recombines TRBV6-1 with TRBJ1-3; D ambiguous. The receptor's source is a female donor with Graves disease. In nucleotides, the CDR3 is TGTGCCAGCAGTGCCGGGAGAGCTGGAAACACCATATATTTT. Translation gives CASSAGRAGNTIYF.